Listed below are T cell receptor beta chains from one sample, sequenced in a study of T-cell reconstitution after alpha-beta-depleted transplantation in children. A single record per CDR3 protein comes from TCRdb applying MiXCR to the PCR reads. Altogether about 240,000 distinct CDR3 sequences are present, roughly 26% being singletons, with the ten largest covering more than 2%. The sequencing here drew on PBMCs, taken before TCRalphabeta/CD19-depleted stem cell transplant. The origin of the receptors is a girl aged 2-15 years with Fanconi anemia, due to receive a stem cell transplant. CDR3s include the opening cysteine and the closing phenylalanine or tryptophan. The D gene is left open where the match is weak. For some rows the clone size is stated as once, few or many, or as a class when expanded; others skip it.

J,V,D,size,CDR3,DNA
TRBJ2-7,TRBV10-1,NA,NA,CASNQIGGEAPYEQYF,TGCGCCAGCAACCAGATTGGCGGGGAGGCCCCCTACGAGCAGTACTTC
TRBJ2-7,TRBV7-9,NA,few,CASSWTLYEQYF,TGTGCCAGCAGCTGGACGCTTTACGAGCAGTACTTC
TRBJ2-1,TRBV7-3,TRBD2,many,CASSPWGLANNEQFF,TGTGCCAGCAGCCCATGGGGACTAGCGAACAATGAGCAGTTCTTC
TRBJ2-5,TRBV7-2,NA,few,CASRLGGGETQYF,TGTGCCAGCAGATTAGGGGGAGGAGAGACCCAGTACTTC
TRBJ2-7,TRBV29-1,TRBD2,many,CSVPSGGGEQYF,TGCAGCGTTCCTAGCGGGGGTGGCGAGCAGTACTTC
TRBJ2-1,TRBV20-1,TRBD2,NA,CSARRLAGYNEQFF,TGCAGTGCTAGGCGACTAGCGGGGTACAATGAGCAGTTCTTC
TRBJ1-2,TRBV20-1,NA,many,CSARDHDRLGYTF,TGCAGTGCTAGAGATCATGACAGGCTTGGCTACACCTTC
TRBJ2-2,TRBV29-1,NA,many,CSVPRQGPSNTGELFF,TGCAGCGTTCCTCGCCAGGGTCCCTCGAACACCGGGGAGCTGTTTTTT
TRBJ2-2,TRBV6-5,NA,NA,CASSYFTGGPGTGELFF,TGTGCCAGCAGTTATTTTACCGGGGGTCCGGGTACCGGGGAGCTGTTTTTT
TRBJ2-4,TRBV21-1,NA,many,CASSKAQGEEYF,TGTGCCAGCAGCAAAGCGCAAGGGGAGGAGTACTTC
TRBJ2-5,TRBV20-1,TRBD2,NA,CCDSPWGLAGGKGATQYF,TGCTGTGATTCCCCTTGGGGTCTAGCGGGGGGGAAAGGTGCGACCCAGTACTTC
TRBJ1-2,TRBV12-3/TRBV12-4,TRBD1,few,CASSRTGANYGYTF,TGTGCCAGCAGTAGAACAGGGGCTAACTATGGCTACACCTTC
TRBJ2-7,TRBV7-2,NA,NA,CASTTTLGPYEQYF,TGTGCCAGCACCACCACACTCGGGCCCTACGAGCAGTACTTC
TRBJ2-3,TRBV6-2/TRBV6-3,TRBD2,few,CASSHPGLAGGATQYF,TGTGCCAGCAGCCACCCGGGACTAGCGGGAGGGGCTACGCAGTATTTT
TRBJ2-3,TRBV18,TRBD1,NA,CASSPRRQGSDTQYF,TGTGCCAGCTCACCACGAAGACAGGGGTCAGATACGCAGTATTTT
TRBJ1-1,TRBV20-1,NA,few,CSAQPPGATEAFF,TGCAGTGCTCAGCCCCCTGGGGCGACTGAAGCTTTCTTT
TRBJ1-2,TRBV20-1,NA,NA,CSAYRTSNYGYTF,TGCAGTGCTTATAGGACATCTAACTATGGCTACACCTTC
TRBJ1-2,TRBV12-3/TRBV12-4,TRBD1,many,CASSFYTGVEDF,TGTGCCAGCAGTTTTTATACAGGGGTAGAGGACTTC
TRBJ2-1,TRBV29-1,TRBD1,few,CSMTPWTGGLSYNEQFF,TGCAGCATGACCCCATGGACAGGGGGCCTCTCCTACAATGAGCAGTTCTTC
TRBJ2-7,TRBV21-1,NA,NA,CASRPTGAYEQYF,TGTGCCAGCAGGCCGACAGGAGCTTACGAGCAGTACTTC
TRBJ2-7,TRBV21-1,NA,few,CASSLTPTDRGYEQYF,TGTGCCAGCAGCCTAACCCCAACGGACAGGGGCTACGAGCAGTACTTC
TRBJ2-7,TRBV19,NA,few,CASSIGMHAGEQYF,TGTGCCAGTAGTATTGGGATGCACGCCGGCGAGCAGTACTTC
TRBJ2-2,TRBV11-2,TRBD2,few,CASRKLAGGVPSRNTGELFF,TGTGCCAGCAGGAAACTAGCGGGAGGCGTCCCAAGCCGAAACACCGGGGAGCTGTTTTTT
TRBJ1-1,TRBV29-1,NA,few,CSVRQRVTLDTEAFF,TGCAGCGTTAGGCAGCGCGTCACCTTGGACACTGAAGCTTTCTTT
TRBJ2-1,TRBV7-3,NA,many,CASSFSRVSEQFF,TGTGCCAGCAGCTTTTCCAGGGTGTCGGAGCAGTTCTTC
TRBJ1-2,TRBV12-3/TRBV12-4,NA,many,CASRAGSDGYTF,TGTGCCAGCAGGGCAGGGAGCGATGGCTACACCTTC
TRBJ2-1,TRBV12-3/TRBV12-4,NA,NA,CASRVRNEQFF,TGTGCCAGCAGGGTGCGGAATGAGCAGTTCTTC
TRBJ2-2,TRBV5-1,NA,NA,CASSLGLALHTGELFF,TGCGCCAGCAGCTTGGGGTTGGCCCTTCACACCGGGGAGCTGTTTTTT
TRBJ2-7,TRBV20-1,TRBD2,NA,CSAGGGRYEEYF,TGCAGTGCTGGGGGCGGGAGGTACGAGGAGTACTTC
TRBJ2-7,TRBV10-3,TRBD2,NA,CAISESWREGPEQYF,TGTGCCATCAGTGAGTCGTGGCGGGAGGGCCCTGAGCAGTACTTC
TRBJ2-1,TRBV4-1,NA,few,CASSYTLASNEQFF,TGCGCCAGCAGTTACACCCTAGCTAGCAATGAGCAGTTCTTC
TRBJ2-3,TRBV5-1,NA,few,CASRVTDTQYF,TGCGCCAGCCGGGTCACAGATACGCAGTATTTT
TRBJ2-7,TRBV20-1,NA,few,CSAREMDSRFYEQYF,TGCAGTGCTAGAGAGATGGACAGCAGGTTCTACGAGCAGTACTTC
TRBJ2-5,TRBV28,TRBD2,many,CASSIGGLAGGPYQETQYF,TGTGCCAGCAGTATAGGAGGACTAGCGGGGGGCCCGTACCAAGAGACCCAGTACTTC